This record covers a single T cell receptor beta chain. CDR1 is SGHTA, CDR2 FQGNSA, per germline. Trimming took 8 bases from V and 7 from J; bases not matched to a gene: 5. The CDR3 sequence is 13 residues long. Authors' methods: Using reference gene primer amplification, nucleated cell counts were estimated. Generated by immunoSEQ multiplex PCR, the TCRdb table keeps only in-frame clones and is missing some. V and J calls and clone size are given by that table; D and trimming were obtained from the DNA. This sample has about 210,000 clones; almost 90% occur once, and the top ten carry 1.5% to 2%. These data originate in a study of blood T cell repertoires in COVID-19. On the study more broadly: From the United States, Italy and Spain came samples of acute and convalescent COVID-19. T cells, B-cell-depleted T cells, or PBMCs supplied cDNA or gDNA.

The chain is built from TRBV7-2 and TRBJ2-1; 10 nucleotides align to TRBD2. Sequencing input: peripheral blood. The source of this sequence is a man between 18 and 35 years old with active or convalescent COVID-19. CDR3: CASSTSGFNEQFF. Here the CDR3 DNA reads TGTGCCAGCTCGACTAGCGGGTTTAATGAGCAGTTCTTC.